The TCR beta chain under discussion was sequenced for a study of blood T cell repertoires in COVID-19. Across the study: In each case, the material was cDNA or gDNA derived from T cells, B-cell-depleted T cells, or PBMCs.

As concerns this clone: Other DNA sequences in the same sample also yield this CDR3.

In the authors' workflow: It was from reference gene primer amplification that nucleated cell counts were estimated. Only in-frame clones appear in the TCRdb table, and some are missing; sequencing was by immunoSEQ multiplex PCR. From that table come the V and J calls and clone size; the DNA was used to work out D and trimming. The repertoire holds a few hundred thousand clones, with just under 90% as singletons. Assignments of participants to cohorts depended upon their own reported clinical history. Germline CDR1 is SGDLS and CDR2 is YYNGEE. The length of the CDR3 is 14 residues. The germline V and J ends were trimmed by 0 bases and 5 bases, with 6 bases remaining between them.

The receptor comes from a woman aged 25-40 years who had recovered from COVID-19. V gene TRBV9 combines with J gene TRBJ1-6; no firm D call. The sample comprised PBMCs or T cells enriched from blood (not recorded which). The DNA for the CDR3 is TGTGCCAGCAGCGTAGGGCAGAATAATTCACCCCTCCACTTT. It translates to CASSVGQNNSPLHF. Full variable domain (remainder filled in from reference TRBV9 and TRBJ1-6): DSGVTQTPKHLITATGQRVTLRCSPRSGDLSVYWYQQSLDQGLQFLIQYYNGEERAKGNILERFSAQQFPDLHSELNLSSLELGDSALYFCASSVGQNNSPLHFGNGTRLTVT.